This record covers a single T cell receptor beta chain. These data are taken from a study of blood T cell repertoires in COVID-19. For the study at large: T cells, B-cell-depleted T cells, or PBMCs supplied cDNA or gDNA.

In the authors' methods: Reference gene primer amplification yielded estimated nucleated cell counts. Method: immunoSEQ multiplex PCR; TCRdb's copy keeps in-frame clones and lacks some. Clone size and V and J calls were adopted from that table, with D and trimming inferred from the DNA. The top ten hold approximately 7% of the sample, which has some 320,000 clones, roughly 88% seen once. The V segment lost 5 bases and the J segment 4 bases; nucleotides outside the gene matches: 6. The length of the CDR3 is 14 residues. CDR1 is MDHEN, CDR2 SYDVKM, per germline. The J gene is TRBJ1-1, the V gene TRBV28; 8 bases are shared with TRBD1. Sequencing used peripheral blood. The receptor was isolated from a woman aged 30 to 39 who had recovered from COVID-19. As DNA, the CDR3 is TGTGCCAGCAGTGTAACAGGGGGGGGCACTGAAGCTTTCTTT. Translation: CASSVTGGGTEAFF.